This T cell receptor (beta chain) was captured in a study of shared clonotypes between healthy human individuals. Concerning this clone itself: What it recognizes is unknown.

Samples underwent the assay at deep level. The protocol was immunoSEQ multiplex PCR, while the TCRdb copy is restricted to in-frame clones and leaves out a portion. The table has 520,000 or so clones, 79% seen once. In germline, CDR1 is SNHLY, CDR2 FYNNEI. This CDR3 is built from 13 residues. The ends were cut back, 6 bases at V and 0 bases at J, with 5 bases in the middle. Findings and limits, study-wide: Since donors were few, the genetic and exposure-history diversity represented was limited.

The receptor's source is a middle-aged woman in good health. Some clones in this sample may be carry-over from other donors' samples. Source material: PBMCs. The chain employs TRBV2 and TRBJ2-2; D remains ambiguous. The chain's CDR3 is CASRKTNTGELFF. As DNA, the CDR3 is TGTGCCAGCAGGAAAACGAACACCGGGGAGCTGTTTTTT.